This T cell receptor beta chain derives from a study of CD8+ T cells in alopecia areata. cDNA serving as the sequencing template came from extracted, reverse transcribed RNA. Profiled with immunoSEQ multiplex PCR; TCRdb holds only in-frame clones, not every one. Of approximately 140,000 clones in the sample, about nine tenths were seen once. As to this clone: What it binds is not known.

CDR1 is GTSNPN, CDR2 SVGIG, per germline (reference sequence). The ends were cut back, 5 bases at V and 0 bases at J, with 14 bases in the middle. CDR3 length: 15 amino acids. As part of sample collection, lesional scalp punch biopsies and peripheral blood were taken from alopecia areata patients. Separation by sorting yielded CD4+ and CD8+ T cells from PBMCs. Findings of the study overall: Sequences from scalp samples also cover resident alphabeta T cells of normal skin.

Sequenced material: CD8+ T cells sorted from blood, taken at week 0. The receptor was derived from a human donor with alopecia areata. This chain uses TRBV30 with TRBJ1-3; D not resolved. CDR3 coding DNA: TGTGCCTGGTCCCCCTCGGATCTCTCTGGAAACACCATATATTTT. As protein: CAWSPSDLSGNTIYF.